These 18 T cell receptor beta chains were sequenced from one sample in a study of T-cell memory formation after mild COVID-19. TCRdb passed the 5' RACE reads through MiXCR, listing each CDR3 protein once. The sample lists about 340,000 distinct CDR3 sequences; around 20% were seen once. Sequencing used PBMCs or a T cell subset sorted from them (not recorded which). All receptors come from an adult woman who had mild COVID-19 (a few samples of this study predate the infection). Cell type and time point are not known.

A few counts support this clonotype. The V gene is TRBV5-1, the J gene TRBJ2-2; D ambiguous. Trimming took 0 bases from V and 6 from J, leaving 15 bases between them. Germline CDR1 reads SGHRS; CDR2 reads YFSETQ. The CDR3 has 16 amino acids. CDR3 in DNA: TGCGCCAGCAGCTTGGCAGGACCCGCCGCCTCCGGGGAGCTGTTTTTT. The encoded protein is CASSLAGPAASGELFF. The whole variable domain, remainder taken from reference TRBV5-1 and TRBJ2-2, is KAGVTQTPRYLIKTRGQQVTLSCSPISGHRSVSWYQQTPGQGLQFLFEYFSETQRNKGNFPGRFSGRQFSNSRSEMNVSTLELGDSALYLCASSLAGPAASGELFFGEGSRLTVL.

This clonotype was observed a handful of times. The chain uses TRBV15 and TRBJ2-7; D remains ambiguous. The V end was cut by 2 bases, the J end by 3 bases, with 5 bases between. Germline lookup yields CDR1 LNHNV and CDR2 YYDKDF (reference sequence). This CDR3 contains 12 residues. The DNA of the CDR3 is TGTGCCACCAGCAGACCGAGCTACGAGCAGTACTTC. It specifies CATSRPSYEQYF.

This clonotype was picked up many times. The chain employs TRBV12-3 or TRBV12-4 and TRBJ2-1; no clear D. This CDR3 comprises 15 residues. With 2 bases removed from V and 1 base from J, the gap between germline ends came to 9 bases. The CDR3 DNA reads as TGTGCCAGCAGTTTATCCCGTCGGTCCTACAATGAGCAGTTCTTC. Translating gives CASSLSRRSYNEQFF.

V is TRBV5-1 and J is TRBJ2-7, with a tentative D call TRBD2 (5 bases). CDR3 length: 13 residues. The V gene lost 3 bases and the J gene lost 3 bases, with 10 bases spanning the gap. In germline, CDR1 is SGHRS, CDR2 YFSETQ. The CDR3 coding sequence is TGCGCCAGCAGCTCGAACGAGGGCTACGAGCAGTACTTC. Its protein is CASSSNEGYEQYF.

The V gene is TRBV19, the J gene TRBJ1-5, with 7 bases fitting TRBD1. Trimming at V came to 8 bases and at J to 8 bases, leaving 9 bases not matched to a gene. Germline V lookup: CDR1 LNHDA, CDR2 SQIVND (reference sequence). The CDR3 has 13 residues. CDR3 coding DNA: TGTGCCAGTTTAGACAGGGACGTTGAGCCCCAGCATTTT. This codes for CASLDRDVEPQHF.

V usage is TRBV24-1 and J usage is TRBJ2-5; a weak D match, TRBD2 (6 bases). V dropped 5 bases and J dropped 2 bases, with 29 bases sitting between them. The CDR3 runs to 20 residues. CDR1 KGHDR and CDR2 SFDVKD come from the germline V gene. The CDR3 reads CATSATFGGGQDSGQETQYF. In nucleotides, the CDR3 is TGTGCCACCAGTGCGACCTTCGGAGGAGGGCAGGACTCGGGACAAGAGACCCAGTACTTC.

This clonotype was observed a few times. This chain links TRBV20-1 with TRBJ2-7; 13 bases align to TRBD2. Germline CDR1 reads DFQATT; CDR2 reads SNEGSKA (reference sequence). The CDR3 totals 13 residues. The V and J ends lost 5 bases and 3 bases, in that order; junction bases with no gene match: 1. CDR3 in DNA: TGCAGTGCTGGACTAGCGGGAGTCTACGAGCAGTACTTC. Protein sequence: CSAGLAGVYEQYF.

This clonotype was observed a handful of times. The J gene is TRBJ2-7, the V gene TRBV27, with D uncertain. With 4 bases removed from V and 2 bases from J, the gap between germline ends came to 9 bases. Germline CDR1 and CDR2: MNHEY and SMNVEV (reference sequence). The CDR3 extends over 13 amino acids. In DNA form, the CDR3 reads TGTGCCAGCAGTTCCCAGGAAGCCTACGAGCAGTACTTC. It yields the protein CASSSQEAYEQYF.

V is TRBV12-3 or TRBV12-4 and J is TRBJ2-7; 7 positions agree with TRBD2. The V gene end was trimmed by 3 bases and the J gene end by 4 bases; junction bases not matched to a gene: 6. This CDR3 contains 14 residues. The CDR3 here is CASSFSRAGYEQYF. The CDR3 DNA reads TGTGCCAGCAGTTTCTCCCGAGCGGGATACGAGCAGTACTTC.

The V call is TRBV29-1, the J call TRBJ2-3; tentative D call: TRBD1 (5 bases). Germline lookup yields CDR1 SQVTM and CDR2 ANQGSEA. This CDR3 is 15 amino acids long. Trimming took off 0 bases at V and 0 bases at J, with 10 bases between the two ends. For the CDR3, the DNA is TGCAGCGTTGAAGATCTCAGGGCGAGCACAGATACGCAGTATTTT. This gives the protein CSVEDLRASTDTQYF.

The V and J genes are TRBV5-1 and TRBJ1-6; the match to TRBD1 covers 10 bases. The V segment lost 3 bases and the J segment 11 bases; nucleotides outside the gene matches: 8. The germline gives CDR1 SGHRS, CDR2 YFSETQ. The length of the CDR3 is 15 residues. DNA for the CDR3: TGCGCCAGCAGCTCAGGACAGGGGGAGATACCACCCCTCCACTTT. It encodes CASSSGQGEIPPLHF.

J is TRBJ2-7 and V is TRBV20-1, with D possibly TRBD1 on 6 matching bases. This CDR3 spans 15 amino acids. V lost 6 bases, J lost 1 base, and 19 bases lay in between. Germline loops: CDR1 DFQATT, CDR2 SNEGSKA (reference sequence). CDR3 region: CSAAARRGGSYEQYF. Here the CDR3 DNA reads TGCAGTGCCGCAGCCCGACGAGGGGGTTCCTACGAGCAGTACTTC.

This clonotype has just a few counts. This chain connects TRBV12-3 or TRBV12-4 to TRBJ1-2, with D possibly matching TRBD1 (5 bases). Trimming took 7 bases from V and 9 from J, leaving 21 bases between them. The CDR3 extends over 14 amino acids. The CDR3 bases are TGTGCCAGCACTTTTACTGGAGGGGCAACGAGCTACACCTTC. It translates to CASTFTGGATSYTF.

This clonotype was counted a few times. The rearrangement joins TRBV24-1 to TRBJ1-1, with D tentatively TRBD1 (5 bases). V lost 12 bases and J 1 base, leaving 14 bases between the germline ends. The CDR3 covers 13 residues. Germline lookup yields CDR1 KGHDR and CDR2 SFDVKD. The CDR3 spells CAASDRGNTEAFF. The CDR3 DNA follows: TGTGCCGCTTCAGACAGAGGGAACACTGAAGCTTTCTTT.

This clonotype has a handful of counts. The chain carries TRBV18 and TRBJ2-2; D may be TRBD1 or TRBD2 (5 bases each). CDR1 is KGHSH, CDR2 LQKENI, per germline. Deletions cut 2 bases from V and 0 bases from J, with 13 bases between. There are 17 residues in the CDR3. CDR3 sequence (DNA): TGTGCCAGCTCACCAAGACCCGGGACGGCGAACACCGGGGAGCTGTTTTTT. Amino acid sequence: CASSPRPGTANTGELFF.

In this sample, this clonotype turned up a few times. The CDR3: CASSARDRRGEETQYF. In nucleotides, the CDR3 is TGTGCCAGCAGCGCCCGGGACAGGAGGGGTGAGGAGACCCAGTACTTC. The chain links TRBV9 to TRBJ2-5; 8 bases are shared with TRBD1. The V segment lost 3 bases and the J segment 5 bases; nucleotides outside the gene matches: 12. The CDR3 has 16 residues. The germline gives CDR1 SGDLS, CDR2 YYNGEE.

On this clonotype itself: At one of its ends the junction is not consistent with the germline gene, which may arise from a read error. The chain links TRBV4-3 to TRBJ2-1, with D unresolved. This CDR3 is 14 amino acids long. Germline CDR1 reads LGHNA; CDR2 reads YSLEER. Written as DNA, the CDR3 is TGCGCCAGCAGCCAAGATTATAGAGTAGGTGAGCAGTTATTC. Its translation: CASSQDYRVGEQLF.

This clonotype was observed at least ten times. The rearrangement joins TRBV5-1 to TRBJ2-3, with D uncertain. The V and J ends lost 5 bases and 0 bases respectively, with 7 bases between them. From germline, CDR1 is SGHRS and CDR2 YFSETQ. The CDR3 spans 13 residues. CDR3 protein: CASSKESTDTQYF. The DNA for the CDR3 is TGCGCCAGCAGTAAGGAAAGCACAGATACGCAGTATTTT.